This T cell receptor beta chain is drawn from a study of T cell responses to AZD1222 COVID-19 vaccine. Assay: immunoSEQ multiplex PCR; the TCRdb copy retains only in-frame clones and omits some. The repertoire includes approximately 140,000 clones, roughly nine tenths of them detected once, and over 1.1% sits in the top ten. The CDR3 length is 16 residues. With 4 bases removed from V and 2 bases from J, the gap between germline ends came to 17 bases. As concerns this clone: Its antigen remains unknown.

Study outcomes and limitations: The donor cohort was predominantly white British with a female majority, and clonal diversity may have been underestimated. A reported finding is that nearly half of spike-specific TCRs target unmutated variant regions.

The source was peripheral blood, collected on day 0 of AZD1222 vaccination. The genes are TRBV23-1 and TRBJ1-2; perhaps TRBD1 as D (5 bases). TRBV23-1 qualifies as an ORF whose function is uncertain. The sequence came from an adult in good health. The CDR3 is CASSPRGGTINYGYTF. Here the CDR3 DNA reads TGCGCCAGCAGTCCTCGCGGGGGGACTATCAACTATGGCTACACCTTC.